Listed below are T cell receptor beta chains from one sample, sequenced in a study of neurological immune-mediated disorders. Each CDR3 protein is one row after TCRdb ran MiXCR on the 5' RACE reads. The sample includes about 50,000 distinct CDR3 sequences, over 9% of them seen just once. The sequenced sample was PBMCs. These receptor sequences come from a man between 65 and 79 years old with HTLV-1-associated myelopathy (HAM/TSP). Both conserved end residues are part of each CDR3. The order of the fields is CDR3 DNA, CDR3 protein, J gene, D gene, V gene, clone size. A D gene is named only where the DNA matches it firmly. Expanded clones are given a class, and other clones once, few, many or no size at all.

TGTGCCAGCAGTGCGGTCGACGAGCAGTACTTC | CASSAVDEQYF | TRBJ2-7 | NA | TRBV6-1 | many
TGTGCCAGCAGCCTCAGGGGATGGAACACTGAAGCTTTCTTT | CASSLRGWNTEAFF | TRBJ1-1 | NA | TRBV5-5 | many
TGCAGCGCGGTCTCCGGGACCACCACCGAGCAGTACTTC | CSAVSGTTTEQYF | TRBJ2-7 | NA | TRBV29-1 | many
TGTGCCAGCAGCTTCAACACCGGGGAGCTGTTTTTT | CASSFNTGELFF | TRBJ2-2 | NA | TRBV7-2 | many
TGCAGTGCCCACGGGAGGGGACACTTGAACACCGGGGAGCTGTTTTTC | CSAHGRGHLNTGELFF | TRBJ2-2 | TRBD2 | TRBV20-1 | once
TGCAGTGCTACAAGGACAGGGGGGACCTCCTACGAGCAGTACTTC | CSATRTGGTSYEQYF | TRBJ2-7 | TRBD1 | TRBV20-1 | few
TGCGCCAGCAGCTCCCAGGGGTATGAGCAGTTCTTC | CASSSQGYEQFF | TRBJ2-1 | NA | TRBV5-1 | many
TGTGCCAGCAGCGCAGGGGTCTCGTCCCCCTACACCTTC | CASSAGVSSPYTF | TRBJ1-2 | NA | TRBV7-9 | many
TGCAGTGCTTCACCTCAAGAGACCCAGTACTTC | CSASPQETQYF | TRBJ2-5 | NA | TRBV20-1 | many
TGTGCCAGCAGTTTCCTTGGGTACAATCAGCCCCAGCATTTT | CASSFLGYNQPQHF | TRBJ1-5 | NA | TRBV27 | many
TGTGCCACTCGATCTTTTGCAGGGGACTACGAGCAGTACTTC | CATRSFAGDYEQYF | TRBJ2-7 | NA | TRBV15 | many
TGTGCCAGCAGCCAAGAACGGGCTCCCCTCCACTTT | CASSQERAPLHF | TRBJ1-6 | NA | TRBV14 | many
NA | CDSSIYLCSVDWVNTQYF | TRBJ2-3 | NA | TRBV7-2 | NA
TGTGCCAGCAGGGACAGGCGTGTTCGGCCCCAGCATTTT | CASRDRRVRPQHF | TRBJ1-5 | TRBD1 | TRBV6-2/TRBV6-3 | many
TGCAGTGCTAGAGATAGGACCCAGTTCTTC | CSARDRTQFF | TRBJ2-1 | NA | TRBV20-1 | many
TGTGCCAGCAGTTTGAGGGGAGAGCAGTTCTTC | CASSLRGEQFF | TRBJ2-1 | NA | TRBV12-3/TRBV12-4 | many
TGTGCCAGCAGCTTATCCCCAGTCTCTAGCGGGTTCGGGGAGCTGTTTTTT | CASSLSPVSSGFGELFF | TRBJ2-2 | TRBD2 | TRBV7-3 | many
TGTGCCAGCAGTTTGACACCTCGGGGCTACGAGCAGTACTTC | CASSLTPRGYEQYF | TRBJ2-7 | NA | TRBV12-3/TRBV12-4 | NA
TGCAGTGCTAGAGATATGGCTAGCGGGAGTCGTGAGCAGTTCTTC | CSARDMASGSREQFF | TRBJ2-1 | TRBD2 | TRBV20-1 | many
TGCAGTGCTAGAGATAGCGGGAGGGCCGAGACCCAGTACTTC | CSARDSGRAETQYF | TRBJ2-5 | TRBD2 | TRBV20-1 | many
TGTGCCAGCAGCTTAGGGGGCTACTCCAACGAGCAGTACTTC | CASSLGGYSNEQYF | TRBJ2-7 | NA | TRBV7-2 | many
TGTGCCAGCAGTAAGTCAGCCTTTGCCAAAAACATTCGGTACTTC | CASSKSAFAKNIRYF | TRBJ2-4 | NA | TRBV27 | once
TGCGCCAGCAGCCGGGACGGGGTAGGCTACACCTTC | CASSRDGVGYTF | TRBJ1-2 | NA | TRBV4-1 | medium-sized
TGCAGTGCTACCACTAGCGGGAGGTCCTACGAGCAGTACTTC | CSATTSGRSYEQYF | TRBJ2-7 | TRBD2 | TRBV20-1 | many
TGTGCCAGCAGCACCCCCGGGACTAGCGGGAGGGCCCCCTCCTACGAGCAGTACTTC | CASSTPGTSGRAPSYEQYF | TRBJ2-7 | TRBD2 | TRBV7-2 | many
TGTGCCAGCAGCCCGACAGGCGGGTCCTACGAGCAGTACTTC | CASSPTGGSYEQYF | TRBJ2-7 | NA | TRBV7-9 | many
TGTGCCATCCGGACAGGGAACACTGAAGCTTTCTTT | CAIRTGNTEAFF | TRBJ1-1 | TRBD1 | TRBV6-5 | many
TGTGCCAGCAGCTCCAGCGGGGGGTCCAATGAGCAGTTCTTC | CASSSSGGSNEQFF | TRBJ2-1 | TRBD2 | TRBV12-3/TRBV12-4 | many
TGTGCCAGCAGCTCCTCCCGGACCCTCCAAGAGACCCAGTACTTC | CASSSSRTLQETQYF | TRBJ2-5 | NA | TRBV7-2 | many
TGTGCCAGCAGCTTGGGACAGAACACTGAAGCTTTCTTT | CASSLGQNTEAFF | TRBJ1-1 | NA | TRBV11-1 | many
TGTGCCAGCAGCTTGTACACAGGGGCTAAGGATCAGCCCCAGCATTTT | CASSLYTGAKDQPQHF | TRBJ1-5 | TRBD1 | TRBV5-6 | many
TGTGCCAGCAGTTACGGGGGGGAATACTCTGGGGCCAACGTCCTGACTTTC | CASSYGGEYSGANVLTF | TRBJ2-6 | TRBD2 | TRBV6-2/TRBV6-3 | many
TGTGCCAGCAGTTTCCTTAACACCGGGGAGCTGTTTTTT | CASSFLNTGELFF | TRBJ2-2 | NA | TRBV27 | many
TGTGCCATCAGCGACTCAGGAAGGGGAGGATCATACGAGCAGTACTTC | CAISDSGRGGSYEQYF | TRBJ2-7 | NA | TRBV10-3 | many
TGTGCCAGCAGTCCCACCCTCCTCGGTTCGCAGTTCTTC | CASSPTLLGSQFF | TRBJ2-1 | NA | TRBV6-5 | many
TGTGCCACCAGCACCATGACAGGGAAAAACATTCAGTACTTC | CATSTMTGKNIQYF | TRBJ2-4 | TRBD1 | TRBV15 | many
TGTGCCAGCATTAAAAAGACTTCAACCTACGAGCAGTACTTC | CASIKKTSTYEQYF | TRBJ2-7 | NA | TRBV6-2/TRBV6-3 | many
TGCGCCAGCAGCTTAAACGCCGGAGAGACCCAGTACTTC | CASSLNAGETQYF | TRBJ2-5 | NA | TRBV5-1 | many
TGCGCCAGCCGAAAAAACACAGATACGCAGTATTTT | CASRKNTDTQYF | TRBJ2-3 | NA | TRBV5-1 | many
TGTGCCAGCAGCGCCGGAGCGGGCCTAGAAGCCTACGAGCAGTACTTC | CASSAGAGLEAYEQYF | TRBJ2-7 | NA | TRBV9 | many
TGCAGTGCTAGAGTTCCGGGACAGAGATTTAATGGCTACACCTTC | CSARVPGQRFNGYTF | TRBJ1-2 | TRBD1 | TRBV20-1 | few
TGTGCCAGCAGTTATAGCGGGAGGGCCCCCGAGCAGTACTTC | CASSYSGRAPEQYF | TRBJ2-7 | TRBD2 | TRBV28 | many
TGCAGTGCTAGAGAAAACTTCGATAGGGAGCAAGCTTTCTTT | CSARENFDREQAFF | TRBJ1-1 | NA | TRBV20-1 | many
TGTGCCAGCAGCCCCGACAGGGTTCCCGGGGAGCTGTTTTTT | CASSPDRVPGELFF | TRBJ2-2 | TRBD1 | TRBV7-7 | many
TGTGCCAGCAGCCCACGGACAGGGGTCTATGGCTACACCTTC | CASSPRTGVYGYTF | TRBJ1-2 | TRBD1 | TRBV12-3/TRBV12-4 | many
TGTGCCAGCAGCGTAGCATCGTCTTCCGGGGAGCTGTTTTTT | CASSVASSSGELFF | TRBJ2-2 | NA | TRBV9 | many
TGTGCCAGCAGCATAGAACGGGGGGGCTACGAGCAGTACTTC | CASSIERGGYEQYF | TRBJ2-7 | TRBD2 | TRBV7-9 | many
TGTGCCATCAGTGAGGACAGGGGATCCTACGAGCAGTACTTC | CAISEDRGSYEQYF | TRBJ2-7 | TRBD1 | TRBV10-3 | many
TGTGCCAGCAGCCCCCGGACAGGGACCTCAACTAATGAAAAACTGTTTTTT | CASSPRTGTSTNEKLFF | TRBJ1-4 | TRBD1 | TRBV3-1 | many